This is a list of T cell receptor beta chains from one sample in a study of T cell responses to AZD1222 COVID-19 vaccine. Method: immunoSEQ multiplex PCR; TCRdb's copy keeps in-frame clones and lacks some. This sample has about 140,000 clones; 75% to 90% occur once, and the top ten carry about 1.5%. The specimen was peripheral blood, collected on day 0 of AZD1222 vaccination. These receptors all come from an adult in good health. Both conserved end residues are part of each CDR3. D genes are given only for firm matches. Clone size is shown for a subset of rows, as once, few, many or a class of expanded clone.

DNA,CDR3,D,V,J,size
TGTGCCAGCAGCCAAGACGCTACAGGGGGCTTGAACAATGAGCAGTTCTTC,CASSQDATGGLNNEQFF,TRBD1,TRBV3-1/TRBV3-2,TRBJ2-1,NA
TGTGCCAGCAGTTCGGACCCCTTAATACTTCAGTACTTC,CASSSDPLILQYF,NA,TRBV28,TRBJ2-4,few
TGCGCCAGCAGCGCCGGGGCCTATGAAGCTTTCTTT,CASSAGAYEAFF,NA,TRBV5-1,TRBJ1-1,NA
TGTGCCAGCAGCGAGGGGACAGCGATAAATCAGCCCCAGCATTTT,CASSEGTAINQPQHF,TRBD1,TRBV9,TRBJ1-5,NA
TGTGCCAGTACCCTGGACAGGGTGCAAACCCCCTATAGCAATCAGCCCCAGCATTTT,CASTLDRVQTPYSNQPQHF,TRBD1,TRBV19,TRBJ1-5,NA
TGTGCCAGCAGCCACCTGGGGGGGAGCTCTGGAAACACCATATATTTT,CASSHLGGSSGNTIYF,NA,TRBV3-1/TRBV3-2,TRBJ1-3,once
TGCGCCAGCAGCCAAGCGTTGGCGGCTGAAGCTTTCTTT,CASSQALAAEAFF,NA,TRBV4-1,TRBJ1-1,NA
TGTGCCAGCAGCCAAGGGCTAGCGGCTACCTACGAGCAGTACTTC,CASSQGLAATYEQYF,TRBD2,TRBV3-1/TRBV3-2,TRBJ2-7,NA
TGTGCCAGCACCAAGAACACTGAAGCTTTCTTT,CASTKNTEAFF,NA,TRBV18,TRBJ1-1,once
TGTGCCAGCAGTTGGTCAGGGGGCGAGCAGTTCTTC,CASSWSGGEQFF,TRBD1,TRBV27,TRBJ2-1,NA
TGTGCCAGTAGTATCTATGAGGCCCAGCCCCAGCATTTT,CASSIYEAQPQHF,NA,TRBV19,TRBJ1-5,NA
TGTGCCAGCAGCTTAGAAGGGTTAGGTGAAGCTTTCTTT,CASSLEGLGEAFF,NA,TRBV7-9,TRBJ1-1,NA
TGTGCCTGTCATCTTGCTGAGCGTTCCCAAGAGACCCAGTACTTC,CACHLAERSQETQYF,NA,TRBV30,TRBJ2-5,once
TGTGCCAGCAGTACCCCTTCGGGGATTGGCTACACCTTC,CASSTPSGIGYTF,NA,TRBV28,TRBJ1-2,NA
TGTGCCAGCAGTTCTCAGACAGGGGGAGGCCAGCCCCAGCATTTT,CASSSQTGGGQPQHF,TRBD1,TRBV27,TRBJ1-5,NA
TGTGCCGCAAGCTCAGGACAGGGATCCGGGGAGCTGTTTTTT,CAASSGQGSGELFF,TRBD1,TRBV10-3,TRBJ2-2,NA
TGTGCCAGCTCCCTCGGGGGGGCTAGGGGACAGCCCCAGCATTTT,CASSLGGARGQPQHF,NA,TRBV18,TRBJ1-5,NA
TGCAGTGCTGGCCCTGGTGATACGCAGTATTTT,CSAGPGDTQYF,NA,TRBV20-1,TRBJ2-3,NA
TGTGCCAGCAGCCCAGACTACAGCACAGATACGCAGTATTTT,CASSPDYSTDTQYF,NA,TRBV7-7,TRBJ2-3,NA
TGTGCCAGCAGCAAAGATTCGGGGGACGGGGGTGATCAGCCCCAGCATTTT,CASSKDSGDGGDQPQHF,NA,TRBV21-1,TRBJ1-5,once
TGTGCCAGCTCACTTCAGGGCGTCGACGAGCAGTACTTC,CASSLQGVDEQYF,NA,TRBV18,TRBJ2-7,NA
TGTGCCAGCAGCCCGCGACAGTCGCCGATAAACACTGAAGCTTTCTTT,CASSPRQSPINTEAFF,NA,TRBV9,TRBJ1-1,NA
TGTGCCAGCAGCGGACCAGGTAGGGATGAGCAGTTCTTC,CASSGPGRDEQFF,NA,TRBV6-5,TRBJ2-1,NA
TGTGCCAGTAGTATCGGCCAGGCCCCGGGGCAGCCCCAGCATTTT,CASSIGQAPGQPQHF,NA,TRBV19,TRBJ1-5,NA
TGTGCCAGCAGCCAAGAAGGAAAGGGGGTAGGCTACGAGCAGTACTTC,CASSQEGKGVGYEQYF,NA,TRBV3-1/TRBV3-2,TRBJ2-7,few
TGTGCCAGCAGCGACCTCCGGGGAGGGGCGCGCGGCTACACCTTC,CASSDLRGGARGYTF,NA,TRBV9,TRBJ1-2,NA
TGTGCCAGCAGCCTCCGACACCAACCTTCAGGCGAGCAGTACTTC,CASSLRHQPSGEQYF,NA,TRBV3-1/TRBV3-2,TRBJ2-7,NA
TGTGCCAGCTCGGGGACAGGGGGAACCTACACCTTC,CASSGTGGTYTF,TRBD1,TRBV27,TRBJ1-2,once
TGTGCCAGCAGCGAGGCCCGGGGGCGGGGAAAACTGTTTTTT,CASSEARGRGKLFF,NA,TRBV11-2,TRBJ1-4,NA
TGTGCCAGCAGTAATCGGTGGGGGGGGCCTAATGAAAAACTGTTTTTT,CASSNRWGGPNEKLFF,NA,TRBV2,TRBJ1-4,NA
TGTGCCAGCAGAAACCGGGACAGGGGGCAGCCCCAGCATTTT,CASRNRDRGQPQHF,TRBD1,TRBV6-5,TRBJ1-5,NA
TGCGCCAGCAGCTTGGCAGGGTTCTACGAGCAGTACTTC,CASSLAGFYEQYF,NA,TRBV5-1,TRBJ2-7,NA
TGTGCCAGCAGTGGGACCAACACTGAAGCTTTCTTT,CASSGTNTEAFF,NA,TRBV6-6,TRBJ1-1,NA
TGTGCCTGGAGCCTAGGGGGGGGAGGCCAGCCCCAGCATTTT,CAWSLGGGGQPQHF,NA,TRBV30,TRBJ1-5,NA
TGCGCCAGCAGCCAAGGACAGGGACCGGTGGACAAAAACATTCAGTACTTC,CASSQGQGPVDKNIQYF,TRBD1,TRBV4-1,TRBJ2-4,NA
TGTGCCAGCAGCCCGCCCCGCAGAGGCTTAGGGGCTTTCTTT,CASSPPRRGLGAFF,NA,TRBV7-2,TRBJ1-1,NA
TGTGCCAGCAGCTATGACGGGAAAGAGACCCAGTACTTC,CASSYDGKETQYF,NA,TRBV11-3,TRBJ2-5,NA
TGTGCCACCAGCAGGACAGGGGCCACCTACGAGCAGTACTTC,CATSRTGATYEQYF,TRBD1,TRBV15,TRBJ2-7,NA
TGTGCCAGCCGAAAGACAGAAGATGGCTACACCTTC,CASRKTEDGYTF,NA,TRBV18,TRBJ1-2,once
TGTGCCAGCAGTTTTTTGGGGACAAAGGGTTTATATGGCTACACCTTC,CASSFLGTKGLYGYTF,NA,TRBV28,TRBJ1-2,few
TGTGCCAGCAGTCCAGACCGCGGGGGTGAGACCCAGTACTTC,CASSPDRGGETQYF,TRBD2,TRBV2,TRBJ2-5,NA
TGCAGTGCTAGTACGGGTTGGACCCTAAACAATGAGCAGTTCTTC,CSASTGWTLNNEQFF,NA,TRBV20-1,TRBJ2-1,few
TGTGCCAGCAAAGGTGGCGTGAACACTGAAGCTTTCTTT,CASKGGVNTEAFF,NA,TRBV6-5,TRBJ1-1,NA
TGTGCCTGGAGTCACGGGTGGGAGACCCAGTACTTC,CAWSHGWETQYF,NA,TRBV30,TRBJ2-5,NA
TGTGCCAGCAGCATCCTTGGTCTGGGGGCTAAGGGGGATACGCAGTATTTT,CASSILGLGAKGDTQYF,NA,TRBV21-1,TRBJ2-3,NA
TGCGCCAGCAGCTTGACTAGGGTTGACGGGGAGCTGTTTTTT,CASSLTRVDGELFF,NA,TRBV5-1,TRBJ2-2,NA
TGTGCCAGCAGTCCTCCGGGGGGGCCCCAGCATTTT,CASSPPGGPQHF,NA,TRBV27,TRBJ1-5,NA
TGTGCCAGCAGCGTAGGGTCATACTATGGCTACACCTTC,CASSVGSYYGYTF,NA,TRBV9,TRBJ1-2,NA
TGTGCCTCCGGGGTTAGCGGGCGGGAACCCTACAATGAGCAGTTCTTC,CASGVSGREPYNEQFF,TRBD2,TRBV2,TRBJ2-1,NA
TGTGCCAGCAGTTACTCTTCCGTAACCTATGGCTACACCTTC,CASSYSSVTYGYTF,NA,TRBV6-5,TRBJ1-2,NA
TGTGCTAGCAGCTTACTAGCGGGAGCAGTCTACAATGAGCAGTTCTTC,CASSLLAGAVYNEQFF,TRBD2,TRBV7-7,TRBJ2-1,NA
TGCGCCAGCAGTGGGGGCTTCGACACTGAAGCTTTCTTT,CASSGGFDTEAFF,NA,TRBV10-1,TRBJ1-1,NA
TGTGCCCGAACGACTCGGGATACGCAGTATTTT,CARTTRDTQYF,NA,TRBV30,TRBJ2-3,NA
TGTGCCAGCAGCAGACTAGCGGGGACCACAGATACGCAGTATTTT,CASSRLAGTTDTQYF,TRBD2,TRBV7-2,TRBJ2-3,NA
TGTGCCAGCAGTTTGATACAAGGGACAGGGGCGTCTGGGGCCAACGTCCTGACTTTC,CASSLIQGTGASGANVLTF,TRBD1,TRBV28,TRBJ2-6,NA
TGTGCCAGCAGTTTAAGTCTAGCGGGAGTCGACACCGGGGAGCTGTTTTTT,CASSLSLAGVDTGELFF,TRBD2,TRBV28,TRBJ2-2,NA
TGTGCCTGGAGTACTCGCCCCACCGAGCAGTACTTC,CAWSTRPTEQYF,NA,TRBV30,TRBJ2-7,NA